This entry is about one T cell receptor (beta chain). Its target is unknown. The sample is drawn from a study of cytomegalovirus exposure and HLA in healthy donors. Method: immunoSEQ multiplex PCR; TCRdb's copy keeps in-frame clones and lacks some. The data show tens of thousands of clones, with 92% seen just once and under 1.5% held by the top ten. The CDR3 is made up of 11 amino acids. The V gene lost 5 bases and the J gene lost 5 bases, with 8 bases spanning the gap. The V gene's germline CDR1 is DFQATT and CDR2 SNEGSKA (reference sequence). Overall study results and limits: The tendency of first-cohort TCR clusters to co-occur in the roughly 110 validation repertoires was the finding of a later analysis.

Material: PBMCs. The source is a man aged 18 to 29 in good health and CMV-seronegative. The rearrangement links TRBV20-1 to TRBJ2-3, with TRBD2 as a possible D gene (6 bases). DNA of the CDR3: TGCAGTGCTTCCGGGGGAGATACGCAGTATTTT. This codes for CSASGGDTQYF.